This TCR beta chain was identified during a study of T cells in Graves' hyperthyroidism and ophthalmopathy. Germline CDR1 SEHNR, CDR2 FQNEAQ (reference sequence). V lost 5 bases to trimming and J lost 4 bases; unmatched junction nucleotides: 3. The CDR3 length is 13 residues. TCR beta CDR3 regions were amplified from RNA. When the TCR CDR3 underwent first-round RT-PCR, the HTBI primer set was used. TCRdb itself ran the multiplex PCR reads through MiXCR, one entry per CDR3 protein. This table holds about 260,000 distinct CDR3 sequences, about 17% found once. This clonotype was seen many times. This chain uses TRBV7-9 with TRBJ1-1; 8 bases are a match to TRBD1. The receptor was isolated from a woman under 30 with Graves' ophthalmopathy. The sequenced sample consisted of blood. CDR3 loop: CASSTGQGTEAFF. CDR3 in DNA: TGTGCCAGCAGCACAGGACAGGGCACTGAAGCTTTCTTT.